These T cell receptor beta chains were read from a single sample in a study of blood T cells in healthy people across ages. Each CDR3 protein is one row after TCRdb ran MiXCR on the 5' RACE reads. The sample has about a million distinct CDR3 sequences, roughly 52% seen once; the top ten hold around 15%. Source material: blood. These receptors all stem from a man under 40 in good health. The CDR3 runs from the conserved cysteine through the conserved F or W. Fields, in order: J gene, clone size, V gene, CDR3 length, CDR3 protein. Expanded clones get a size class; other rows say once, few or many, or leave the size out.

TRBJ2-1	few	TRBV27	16	CASSLSGESSYNEQFF
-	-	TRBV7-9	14	CASRLTGGRETQYF
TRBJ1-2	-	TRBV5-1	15	CASRATGKENYGYTF
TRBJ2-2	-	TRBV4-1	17	CASSQNGQILNTGELFF
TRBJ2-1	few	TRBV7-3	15	CASSSTGGLNNEQFF
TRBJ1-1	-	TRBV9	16	CASSAGVGAGNTEAFF
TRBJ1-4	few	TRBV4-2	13	CASSPGTSEKLFF
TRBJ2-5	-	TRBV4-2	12	CASSQETGHPYF
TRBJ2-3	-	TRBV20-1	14	CSASYSGSPDTQYF
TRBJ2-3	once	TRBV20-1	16	CSARVLAGGPADTQYF
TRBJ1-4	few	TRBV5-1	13	CASSGGFNEKLFF
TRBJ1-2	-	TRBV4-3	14	CASSPYRANYGYTF
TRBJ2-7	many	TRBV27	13	CASSRAENYEQYF
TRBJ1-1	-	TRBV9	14	CASSPQGASTEAFF
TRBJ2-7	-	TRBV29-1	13	CSVWSDGDWEQYF
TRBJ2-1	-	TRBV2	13	CASSETGRGEQFF
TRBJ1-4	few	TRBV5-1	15	CASSSQGGGGEKLFF
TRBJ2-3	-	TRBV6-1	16	CASESGSSGGAYTQYF
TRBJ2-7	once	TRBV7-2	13	CASPSTSFYEQYF
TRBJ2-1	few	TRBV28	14	CASSRGGALNEQFF
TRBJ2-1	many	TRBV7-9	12	CASSLQGGEQFF
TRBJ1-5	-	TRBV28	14	CASSLFRGNQPQHF
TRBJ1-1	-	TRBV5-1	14	CASSKFFGADEAFF
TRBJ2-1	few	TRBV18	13	CASSPAEHNEQFF
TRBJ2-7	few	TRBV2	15	CASSESAGGVFEQYF
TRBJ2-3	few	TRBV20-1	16	CSANRAGSSFTDTQYF
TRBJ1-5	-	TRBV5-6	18	CASSLMTGEFYSNQPQHF
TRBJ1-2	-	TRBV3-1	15	CASSQEAGTAYGYTF
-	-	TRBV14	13	CASSRHPQETQFF
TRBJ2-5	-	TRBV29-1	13	CSASPGTQETQYF
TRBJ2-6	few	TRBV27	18	CASSRQHSTRSGANVLTF
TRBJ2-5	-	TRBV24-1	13	CATRRTGTETQYF
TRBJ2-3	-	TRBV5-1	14	CASATGADTDTQYF
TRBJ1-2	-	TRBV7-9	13	CASSPPDRGGYTF
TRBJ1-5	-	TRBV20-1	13	CSAVTGVNQPQHF
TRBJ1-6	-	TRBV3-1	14	CASSQQTSNSPLHF
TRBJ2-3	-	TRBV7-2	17	CASSLHRRGLTPDTQYF
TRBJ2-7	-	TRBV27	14	CASSFAGAIYEQYF
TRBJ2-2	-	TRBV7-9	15	CASSHTASNTGELFF
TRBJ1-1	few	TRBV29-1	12	CSVLQGNTEAFF
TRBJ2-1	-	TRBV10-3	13	CAISAGQGCEQFF
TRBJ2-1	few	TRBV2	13	CASTGPGDNEQFF
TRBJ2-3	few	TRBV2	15	CASIYRVGFKDTQYF
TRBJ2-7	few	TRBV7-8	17	CASSLGLAGTYSYEQYF
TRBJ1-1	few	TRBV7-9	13	CASSSRQNTEAFF
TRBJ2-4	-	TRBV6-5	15	CASSYGGGIYERQYF
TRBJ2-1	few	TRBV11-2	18	CASSPGAASGGTDNEQFF
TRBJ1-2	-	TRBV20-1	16	CSARGGSGGINYGYTF